This entry lists 15 T cell receptor beta chains sequenced from one sample in a study of regulatory T cells in long-lasting Graves disease. For TCR beta, libraries came from iRepertoire HTBI primers and Arm-PCR of CDR3 regions. TCRdb analysed the multiplex PCR reads with MiXCR anew, one entry per CDR3 protein. The data contain some 300,000 distinct CDR3 sequences, 22% of them singletons. Time point indicated: persistent/refractory GD, antithyroid drugs over 5 years with positive TRAb. After RNA was extracted from PBMCs, the TCR library was made from it. This sample comprised peripheral blood mononuclear cells (PBMCs), obtained when the disease was refractory, from a patient treated with antithyroid drugs. These TCRs come from a female donor with Graves disease.

V and J are TRBV29-1 and TRBJ2-1; 7 nucleotides agree with TRBD2. The length of the CDR3 is 15 residues. J lost 2 bases, V lost 3 bases, and 7 bases had no gene match. Germline CDR1 is SQVTM and CDR2 is ANQGSEA. This chain's CDR3 is CSVDPRGSPYNEQFF. The CDR3 DNA reads as TGCAGCGTTGACCCCCGCGGGAGCCCCTACAATGAGCAGTTCTTC.

V is TRBV7-9 and J is TRBJ2-5; either TRBD1 or TRBD2 may supply D (5 bases each). CDR1 is SEHNR, CDR2 FQNEAQ, per germline (reference sequence). The V and J ends lost 5 bases and 5 bases respectively, with 21 bases between them. This CDR3 comprises 16 residues. The CDR3, as DNA: TGTGCCAGCAGCCCCAGGACACCCGGGAAGGAGGAGACCCAGTACTTC. The encoded protein is CASSPRTPGKEETQYF.

This clonotype came up many times. The chain recombines TRBV5-1 with TRBJ2-1; D gene uncertain. The CDR3 is made up of 14 amino acids. Germline V gene lookup returns CDR1 SGHRS and CDR2 YFSETQ. The V and J ends lost 3 bases and 3 bases respectively, with 10 bases between them. The CDR3: CASSSDVSYNEQFF. The CDR3 nucleotides are TGCGCCAGCAGCTCTGACGTTAGCTACAATGAGCAGTTCTTC.

This clonotype was counted between two and nine times. CDR3 in amino acids: CASSPYLASSYEQYF. The CDR3 DNA sequence: TGTGCCAGCAGCCCCTACCTTGCTAGCTCCTACGAGCAGTACTTC. The chain employs TRBV7-3 and TRBJ2-7; D not certain. Looked up from germline, CDR1 is SGHTA and CDR2 is FQGTGA. V lost 5 bases and J lost 0, with 14 bases in between. The CDR3 extends over 15 amino acids.

The rearrangement joins TRBV28 to TRBJ2-3, with D unresolved. V was shortened by 6 bases and J by 5 bases, with 6 bases between the two germline ends. In germline, CDR1 is MDHEN, CDR2 SYDVKM. The CDR3 spans 11 residues. The CDR3 reads CASRERDTQYF. In DNA, the CDR3 is TGTGCCAGCAGAGAGAGAGATACGCAGTATTTT.

This clonotype has ten or more counts. The chain recombines TRBV20-1 with TRBJ1-2, with 8 bases lining up with TRBD1. CDR1 and CDR2 (germline): DFQATT, SNEGSKA (reference sequence). CDR3 size: 13 residues. With V trimmed by 4 bases and J by 4 bases, 5 bases remained unmatched. The CDR3 DNA reads as TGCAGTGCTAAGGAGGGACAGGCCTATGGCTACACCTTC. Translating it yields CSAKEGQAYGYTF.

This clonotype was detected many times. The chain couples TRBV11-2 to TRBJ2-2; possible D gene TRBD1, 6 bases. This CDR3 contains 14 residues. Trimming shortened V by 2 bases and J by 9 bases, and 13 bases separated the two germline ends. Germline CDR1 and CDR2: SGHAT and FQNNGV. The CDR3 region has the DNA TGTGCCAGCAGCTTAATCACTCGGGACAGGGAGCTGTTTTTT. It yields the protein CASSLITRDRELFF.

This clonotype was found a few times. This chain uses TRBV5-1 with TRBJ1-2; TRBD1 is a possible D gene (6 bases). The CDR3 length is 14 residues. Looked up from germline, CDR1 is SGHRS and CDR2 is YFSETQ. The germline V and J ends were trimmed by 4 bases and 4 bases, with 14 bases remaining between them. CDR3 sequence (DNA): TGCGCCAGCAGCCCCTCGACAGGTCTCTATGGCTACACCTTC. Its protein product is CASSPSTGLYGYTF.

The J gene is TRBJ1-1, the V gene TRBV7-2; D uncertain. Trimming removed 5 bases from V and 5 bases from J, with 12 bases in between. The CDR3 spans 13 residues. Germline lookup yields CDR1 SGHTA and CDR2 FQGNSA. In nucleotides, the CDR3 is TGTGCCAGCAGCCAAGATCTTCCTACTGAAGCTTTCTTT. Translation: CASSQDLPTEAFF.

The chain joins TRBV7-3 to TRBJ2-5, with TRBD1 matching over 8 bases. Germline V gene sequence: CDR1 SGHTA, CDR2 FQGTGA. The CDR3 loop spans 14 amino acids. V lost 4 bases and J lost 4; bases outside the gene matches: 5. This CDR3 is CASSYGQGGETQYF. CDR3 DNA sequence: TGTGCCAGCAGCTACGGACAGGGTGGAGAGACCCAGTACTTC.

This clonotype showed up just a few times. The CDR3 DNA is TGCAGCGGGAGGACGGGAAACACCGGGGAGCTGTTTTTT. Translating gives CSGRTGNTGELFF. V gene TRBV29-1 combines with J gene TRBJ2-2, with a tentative D call TRBD2 (5 bases). CDR1 is SQVTM, CDR2 ANQGSEA, per germline. Trimming pared 7 bases from V and 2 bases from J, leaving 11 bases between. CDR3 length equals 13 residues.

This clonotype was recorded only once. J is TRBJ1-5 and V is TRBV6-1, with D possibly TRBD1 on 5 matching bases. Trimming shortened V by 5 bases and J by 5 bases, and 16 bases separated the two germline ends. Looked up from germline, CDR1 is MNHNS and CDR2 is SASEGT. There are 15 residues in the CDR3. The CDR3 spells CASSQLAGDDQPQHF. CDR3 coding DNA: TGTGCCAGCAGTCAACTAGCGGGGGACGATCAGCCCCAGCATTTT.

The V and J genes are TRBV4-3 and TRBJ2-2, with D perhaps matching TRBD1 or TRBD2 (5 bases each). The V end was cut by 2 bases, the J end by 11 bases, with 18 bases between. The CDR3 is 15 amino acids. Germline CDR1 and CDR2: LGHNA and YSLEER. This CDR3 reads CASSQSPGRPEELFF. DNA of the CDR3: TGCGCCAGCAGCCAAAGTCCGGGACGCCCTGAAGAGCTGTTTTTT.

This clonotype was recorded at least ten times. The chain uses TRBV2 and TRBJ1-4; no clear D gene. The V end lost 8 bases, the J end lost 4 bases, and 20 bases lay between the germline ends. CDR1 is SNHLY, CDR2 FYNNEI, per germline. The CDR3 extends over 16 amino acids. CDR3 DNA: TGTGCCAGCCTCAGAATCAGCGGACCACTTAATGAAAAACTGTTTTTT. Residues: CASLRISGPLNEKLFF. The variable domain in full, with the rest retrieved from reference TRBV2 and TRBJ1-4, is EPEVTQTPSHQVTQMGQEVILRCVPISNHLYFYWYRQILGQKVEFLVSFYNNEISEKSEIFDDQFSVERPDGSNFTLKIRSTKLEDSAMYFCASLRISGPLNEKLFFGSGTQLSVL.

This clonotype came up once. J is TRBJ2-7 and V is TRBV30; 10 nucleotides match TRBD1. Unmatched junction bases numbered 5, after V lost 5 bases and J lost 4 bases. In germline, CDR1 is GTSNPN, CDR2 SVGIG (reference sequence). CDR3 length: 13 residues. The CDR3 loop reads CAWWDRGGYEQYF. The CDR3 DNA sequence: TGTGCCTGGTGGGACAGGGGAGGGTACGAGCAGTACTTC.